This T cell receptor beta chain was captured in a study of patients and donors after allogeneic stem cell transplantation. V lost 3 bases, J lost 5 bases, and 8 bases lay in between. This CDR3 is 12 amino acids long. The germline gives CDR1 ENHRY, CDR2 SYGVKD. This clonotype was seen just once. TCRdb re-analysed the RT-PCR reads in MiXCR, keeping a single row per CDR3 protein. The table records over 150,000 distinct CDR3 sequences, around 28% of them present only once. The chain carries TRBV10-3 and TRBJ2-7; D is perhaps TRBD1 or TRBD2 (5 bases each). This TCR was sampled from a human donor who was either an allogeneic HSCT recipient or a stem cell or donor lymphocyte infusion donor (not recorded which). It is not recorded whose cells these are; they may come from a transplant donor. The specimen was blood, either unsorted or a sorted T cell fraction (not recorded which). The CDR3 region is CAISEPGHEQYF. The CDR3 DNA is TGTGCCATCAGTGAACCGGGGCACGAGCAGTACTTC.